The 20 T cell receptor beta chains below were found in one sample sequenced in a study of blood T cell repertoires in COVID-19. TCRdb's table, derived via immunoSEQ multiplex PCR, lists solely in-frame clones and lacks some. Among approximately 240,000 clones listed, 70% to 85% were seen once. Sequenced input: peripheral blood. The receptors originated from an elderly woman with active or convalescent COVID-19.

With respect to this clone: Other DNA sequences from this sample encode an identical CDR3 as well. The chain employs TRBV5-1 and TRBJ1-4; perhaps TRBD1 as D (6 bases). The CDR3 spans 14 residues. Between the trimmed V and J ends, which lost 2 bases and 3 bases, there was a span of 8 bases. CDR1 is SGHRS, CDR2 YFSETQ, per germline. In DNA form, the CDR3 reads TGCGCCAGCAGCTTAGGACAGCCTAATGAAAAACTGTTTTTT. Translated: CASSLGQPNEKLFF.

The J gene is TRBJ2-1, the V gene TRBV6-5; TRBD2 aligns across 11 bases. V was pared by 5 bases and J by 5 bases, with 5 bases of the junction left unmatched. The CDR3 has 15 residues. The V gene's germline CDR1 is MNHEY and CDR2 SVGAGI. The CDR3 loop is CASSLLAGVNNEQFF. The CDR3 DNA follows: TGTGCCAGCAGTCTACTAGCGGGAGTTAACAATGAGCAGTTCTTC.

The V gene is TRBV2, the J gene TRBJ2-7, with 16 bases lining up with TRBD2. The CDR3 totals 17 residues. The germline CDR1 and CDR2 sequences are SNHLY and FYNNEI. With V trimmed by 7 bases and J by 5 bases, 11 bases remained unmatched. For the CDR3, the DNA is TGTGCCAGCAAGGGACTAGCGGGAGGGCCTGAATACCACGAGCAGTACTTC. Translated, it gives CASKGLAGGPEYHEQYF.

The CDR3 sequence: CASSLRQGAGEQYF. In DNA form, the CDR3 reads TGCGCCAGCAGCCTCCGACAGGGGGCCGGGGAGCAGTACTTC. The genes are TRBV5-1 and TRBJ2-7; the match to TRBD1 covers 10 bases. J gave up 7 bases and V 4 bases, and 8 bases lay outside the gene matches. The V gene's germline CDR1 is SGHRS and CDR2 YFSETQ. The length of the CDR3 is 14 residues.

The chain employs TRBV14 and TRBJ2-3, with 12 bases matching TRBD1. J lost 5 bases, V lost 0 bases, and 6 bases had no gene match. CDR3 length equals 17 residues. Germline CDR1 reads SGHDN; CDR2 reads FVKESK. CDR3 bases: TGTGCCAGCAGCCAAGAAATCGGGACAGGGGGCGTAGATACGCAGTATTTT. Its translation is CASSQEIGTGGVDTQYF.

CDR3: CSASSWGLPYEQYF. In DNA, the CDR3 is TGCAGTGCTAGTTCTTGGGGCCTCCCCTACGAGCAGTACTTC. The chain is built from TRBV20-1 and TRBJ2-7, with TRBD1 as a possible D gene (5 bases). This CDR3 has 14 residues. Germline V gene sequence: CDR1 DFQATT, CDR2 SNEGSKA (reference sequence). Trimming removed 3 bases from V and 2 bases from J, with 14 bases in between.

V and J are TRBV3-1 (or the pseudogene TRBV3-2) and TRBJ2-7; 9 nucleotides align to TRBD2. Per the germline V gene, CDR1 is LGHDT and CDR2 is YNNKEL (reference sequence). The CDR3 runs 14 residues. V dropped 6 bases and J dropped 4; count of bases not matched to a gene: 7. The CDR3 nucleotides read TGTGCCAGCAGACTTAGCGGGAGCACTTACGAGCAGTACTTC. This codes for CASRLSGSTYEQYF.

This clone has only a few counts. This chain uses TRBV29-1 with TRBJ2-7, with D possibly being TRBD2 (6 bases). This CDR3 has 13 residues. The V end was cut by 1 base, the J end by 2 bases, with 9 bases between. Per germline, CDR1 SQVTM and CDR2 ANQGSEA. The CDR3 protein is CSVEGRGTYEQYF. Here the CDR3 DNA reads TGCAGCGTTGAAGGGCGGGGAACCTACGAGCAGTACTTC.

The chain has TRBV5-1 and TRBJ2-1; 8 nucleotides line up with TRBD1. Germline V CDR1 and CDR2: SGHRS, YFSETQ. With V trimmed by 2 bases and J by 7 bases, 5 bases remained unmatched. The CDR3 runs to 14 residues. This chain's CDR3 is CASSFRTGPNEQFF. DNA of the CDR3: TGCGCCAGCAGCTTCCGGACAGGGCCAAATGAGCAGTTCTTC.

This clone was observed a few times. This chain links TRBV7-9 with TRBJ2-3, with D possibly TRBD2 on 7 matching bases. The V gene's germline CDR1 is SEHNR and CDR2 FQNEAQ (reference sequence). The CDR3 contains 17 residues. Trimming removed 0 bases at V and 0 bases at J, with 13 bases between. CDR3 loop: CASSLAGGGPSTDTQYF. In nucleotides, the CDR3 is TGTGCCAGCAGCTTAGCTGGGGGGGGGCCTAGCACAGATACGCAGTATTTT.

The rearrangement uses TRBV27 and TRBJ2-5, with D possibly TRBD1 on 5 matching bases. V lost 3 bases and J lost 5, with 10 bases in between. The V gene's germline CDR1 is MNHEY and CDR2 SMNVEV (reference sequence). The CDR3 runs to 13 residues. This CDR3 is CASSLARAETQYF. DNA for the CDR3: TGTGCCAGCAGTTTGGCCAGGGCCGAGACCCAGTACTTC.

The J gene is TRBJ1-4, the V gene TRBV6-1, with a possible D match to TRBD1 (5 bases). The CDR3 is made up of 17 amino acids. V lost 0 bases, J lost 10 bases, and 21 bases lay in between. Germline CDR1 reads MNHNS; CDR2 reads SASEGT. CDR3 coding DNA: TGTGCCAGCAGTGAAGCGGGGGGGGGAAATGGTTTTGGAAAACTGTTTTTT. Amino acid sequence: CASSEAGGGNGFGKLFF.

This chain connects TRBV5-4 to TRBJ2-2, with D perhaps TRBD1 (6 bases). This CDR3 contains 15 residues. Germline loops: CDR1 SGHNT, CDR2 YYREEE (reference sequence). The V gene lost 3 bases and the J gene lost 5 bases, with 14 bases spanning the gap. The CDR3, as DNA: TGTGCCAGCAGCTCCGCTGGACAGTCAACCGGGGAGCTGTTTTTT. This sequence encodes CASSSAGQSTGELFF.

The chain employs TRBV28 and TRBJ1-1, with D uncertain. V lost 5 bases to trimming and J lost 4 bases, with 20 bases between them. This CDR3 has 16 residues. The germline CDR1 and CDR2 sequences are MDHEN and SYDVKM. The CDR3 DNA reads TGTGCCAGCAGTCCCGGTGGGCTCTTACGGGGCACTGAAGCTTTCTTT. Amino acid sequence: CASSPGGLLRGTEAFF. Based on the CDR3 plus reference TRBV28 and TRBJ1-1, the full variable domain is DVKVTQSSRYLVKRTGEKVFLECVQDMDHENMFWYRQDPGLGLRLIYFSYDVKMKEKGDIPEGYSVSREKKERFSLILESASTNQTSMYLCASSPGGLLRGTEAFFGQGTRLTVV.

V gene TRBV6-6 combines with J gene TRBJ2-7, with a weak D call TRBD1 (7 bases). Trimming pared 5 bases from V and 3 bases from J, leaving 11 bases between. Per the germline V gene, CDR1 is MNHNY and CDR2 is SVGAGI (reference sequence). The CDR3 totals 13 residues. CDR3 DNA: TGTGCCAGCAGTGGGGGGACAGTCTACGAGCAGTACTTC. Amino acids: CASSGGTVYEQYF.

This chain connects TRBV3-1 (or the pseudogene TRBV3-2) to TRBJ1-2, with a possible D match to TRBD1 (6 bases). Trimming took off 4 bases at V and 0 bases at J, with 9 bases between the two ends. The CDR3 loop spans 14 amino acids. Germline CDR1 reads LGHDT; CDR2 reads YNNKEL (reference sequence). The CDR3 DNA is TGTGCCAGCAGCCCGACAGGCACTAACTATGGCTACACCTTC. Translation gives CASSPTGTNYGYTF.

As regards this clone: Other DNA sequences in the sample encode the same CDR3. V usage is TRBV27 and J usage is TRBJ2-3; D possibly corresponds to TRBD1 (5 bases). The CDR3 covers 13 residues. V lost 3 bases and J 6 bases, leaving 10 bases between the germline ends. Per germline, CDR1 MNHEY and CDR2 SMNVEV (reference sequence). The CDR3 DNA is TGTGCCAGCAGTTTCACAGGATCGGATACGCAGTATTTT. Translated: CASSFTGSDTQYF.

This clone was observed a handful of times. CDR3 loop: CASSRVAGTSTDTQYF. CDR3 in DNA: TGTGCCAGTAGTAGAGTAGCGGGGACTAGCACAGATACGCAGTATTTT. V is TRBV19 and J is TRBJ2-3, with 8 positions matching TRBD2. CDR3 length: 16 residues. Trimming at V came to 4 bases and at J to 0 bases, leaving 6 bases not matched to a gene. The germline gives CDR1 LNHDA, CDR2 SQIVND (reference sequence).

This clone was seen a few times. The genes are TRBV11-2 and TRBJ2-1; TRBD2 might be the D (6 bases). The V gene lost 0 bases and the J gene lost 9 bases, with 15 bases spanning the gap. The CDR3 sequence is 15 residues long. Germline loops: CDR1 SGHAT, CDR2 FQNNGV. The CDR3 nucleotides read TGTGCCAGCAGCTTAGAACCCTCCCAGCGGGCTGAGCAGTTCTTC. Encoded protein: CASSLEPSQRAEQFF.

V is TRBV19 and J is TRBJ2-1; TRBD1 matches at 7 bases. There are 14 residues in the CDR3. Trimming at V came to 0 bases and at J to 9 bases, leaving 5 bases not matched to a gene. From germline, CDR1 is LNHDA and CDR2 SQIVND (reference sequence). The CDR3 loop is CASSIERQGVEQFF. The CDR3 bases are TGTGCCAGTAGTATAGAGAGACAGGGTGTTGAGCAGTTCTTC.